What follows are 5 T cell receptor beta chains derived from one specimen sequenced in a study of blood T cells in healthy people across ages. A second PCR of 7 to 11 cycles used a sample-barcoded 5' primer and a J-beta primer mix. TCRdb passed the 5' RACE reads through MiXCR, listing each CDR3 protein once. The top ten clones hold roughly 3.1% of a sample with 750,000 to 950,000 distinct CDR3 sequences, around 25% of them seen once. These same data were also listed under a study on T cells of mothers and their children.

Sequenced material: blood. The receptors come from a boy aged 5-17 years in good health.

The rearrangement joins TRBV7-9 to TRBJ1-1, with TRBD1 as a possible D gene (5 bases). Trimming removed 1 base at V and 9 bases at J, with 12 bases between. The CDR3 is made up of 13 amino acids. Germline assignment: CDR1 SEHNR and CDR2 FQNEAQ (reference sequence). The DNA of the CDR3 is TGTGCCAGCAGCTTAGTTACTGACAGACAAGCTTTCTTT. It is translated as CASSLVTDRQAFF.

With respect to this clonotype: Since a much larger clone is just one base distant, this may be a read error. J is TRBJ2-2 and V is TRBV5-1; D not resolved. The CDR3 sequence is 13 residues long. V lost 3 bases, J lost 7 bases, and 10 bases lay in between. Germline lookup yields CDR1 SGHRS and CDR2 YFSETQ. CDR3 nucleotides: TGCGCCAGCAGCTCTAGTGGTGACGGGGAGCTGTTTTTT. Amino acids: CASSSSGDGELFF.

The J gene is TRBJ1-4, the V gene TRBV7-2; no clear D gene. The V end was cut by 1 base, the J end by 4 bases, with 10 bases between. This CDR3 contains 15 residues. The germline V gene has CDR1 SGHTA and CDR2 FQGNSA. CDR3 in amino acids: CASSLVLQFNEKLFF. In DNA, the CDR3 is TGTGCCAGCAGCTTAGTACTCCAGTTTAATGAAAAACTGTTTTTT.

The V gene is TRBV3-1, the J gene TRBJ2-5; 8 bases are shared with TRBD2. The CDR3 totals 14 residues. V lost 4 bases to trimming and J lost 4 bases; unmatched junction nucleotides: 5. Per the germline V gene, CDR1 is LGHDT and CDR2 is YNNKEL (reference sequence). CDR3 bases: TGTGCCAGCAGCCCCGGGGGGGGCACAGAGACCCAGTACTTC. Translating it yields CASSPGGGTETQYF.

The genes are TRBV21-1 and TRBJ2-7; TRBD1, the table's D call, lacks a check against the DNA. TRBV21-1 constitutes a pseudogene. The CDR3 covers 17 residues. The CDR3 DNA sequence: TGTGCCGCCCCCGGATTGATCGGGGTACATCGGGCCTACGAGCAGTACTTC. Protein sequence: CAAPGLIGVHRAYEQYF.